This TCR beta chain stems from a study of OX40 agonist ivuxolimab in advanced cancers. Overall study: Dosing consisted of intravenous ivuxolimab at 0.01 to 10 mg/kg every 2 weeks.

V was clipped by 8 bases and J by 4 bases, with 14 bases between them. This CDR3 region has 14 residues. Germline loops: CDR1 LNHDA, CDR2 SQIVND (reference sequence). The assay was immunoSEQ multiplex PCR, and TCRdb's table has in-frame clones only and misses some. In the table there are some 86,000 clones, about 91% of which are singletons. The source of this sequence is an adult with an advanced solid tumor such as melanoma, head and neck, liver or kidney cancer. The V call is TRBV19, the J call TRBJ1-4; D is perhaps TRBD1 (5 bases). The sample consisted of CD4+ or CD8+ T cells sorted from blood, taken in a trial of the OX40 agonist ivuxolimab. The CDR3 DNA follows: TGTGCCAGTCGTACGTGGGGGTTTAATGAAAAACTGTTTTTT. Protein: CASRTWGFNEKLFF.